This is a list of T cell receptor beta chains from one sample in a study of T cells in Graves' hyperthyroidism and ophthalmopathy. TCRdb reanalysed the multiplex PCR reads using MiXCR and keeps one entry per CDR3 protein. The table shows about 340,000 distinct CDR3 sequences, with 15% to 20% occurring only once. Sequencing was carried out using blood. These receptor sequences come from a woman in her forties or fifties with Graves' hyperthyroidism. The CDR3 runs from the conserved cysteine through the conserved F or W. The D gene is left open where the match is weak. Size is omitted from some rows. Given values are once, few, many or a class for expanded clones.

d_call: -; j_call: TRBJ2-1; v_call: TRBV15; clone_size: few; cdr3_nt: TGTGCCACCAGCAGAGATAGTTCGGATGAGCAGTTCTTC; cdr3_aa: CATSRDSSDEQFF
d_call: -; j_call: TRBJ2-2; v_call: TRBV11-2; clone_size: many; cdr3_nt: TGTGCCAGCAGCTTAGGAGGGACGGAGGATAACACCGGGGAGCTGTTTTTT; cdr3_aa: CASSLGGTEDNTGELFF
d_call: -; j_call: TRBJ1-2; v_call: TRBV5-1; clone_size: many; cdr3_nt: TGCGCCAGCAGCTCGACAGCAGATGGCTACACCTTC; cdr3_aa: CASSSTADGYTF
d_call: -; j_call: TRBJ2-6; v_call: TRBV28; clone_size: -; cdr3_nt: TGTGCCAGCAGTTTGTACCCCTCCGGTGGGGGGGCCAACGTCCTGACTTTC; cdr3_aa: CASSLYPSGGGANVLTF
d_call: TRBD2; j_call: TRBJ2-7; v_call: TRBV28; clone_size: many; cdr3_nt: TGTGCCTCGCACCCGACTAGCGGTTTCTACGAGCAGTACTTC; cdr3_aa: CASHPTSGFYEQYF
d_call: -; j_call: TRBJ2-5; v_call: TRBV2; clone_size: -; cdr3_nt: TGTGCCAGCAGCTCAGGACAGCCCCTTCAAGAGACCCAGTACTTC; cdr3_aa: CASSSGQPLQETQYF
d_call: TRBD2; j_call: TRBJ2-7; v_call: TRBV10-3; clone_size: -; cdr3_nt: TGTGCCATCAGTGATTCTAGCGGGAAAACGGCCGAGCAGTACTTC; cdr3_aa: CAISDSSGKTAEQYF
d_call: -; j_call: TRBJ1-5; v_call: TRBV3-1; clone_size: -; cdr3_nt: TGTGCCAGCAGCCCCGGGGGCAGACAGCCCCAGCATTTT; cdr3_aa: CASSPGGRQPQHF
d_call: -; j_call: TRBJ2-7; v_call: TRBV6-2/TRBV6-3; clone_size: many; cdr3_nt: TGTGCCAGCAGTCCCGCTGCTTCCAGTGGCGAGCAGTACTTC; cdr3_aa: CASSPAASSGEQYF
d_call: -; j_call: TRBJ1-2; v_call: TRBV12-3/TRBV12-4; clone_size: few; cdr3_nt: TGTGCCAGCAGTTATGGCAGGGGAAGATATGGCTACACCTTC; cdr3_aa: CASSYGRGRYGYTF
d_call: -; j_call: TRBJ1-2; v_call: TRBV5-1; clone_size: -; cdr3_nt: TGTGCCAGCAGCTTGTGGGCAGGGGAGTCCTATGGCTACACCTTC; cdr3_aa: CASSLWAGESYGYTF
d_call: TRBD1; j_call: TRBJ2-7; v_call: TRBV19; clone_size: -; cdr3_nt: TGTGCCAGTAGTAGGGGACAGGGGACCTACGAGCAGTACTTC; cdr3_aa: CASSRGQGTYEQYF
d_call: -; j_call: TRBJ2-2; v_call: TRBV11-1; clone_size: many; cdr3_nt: TGTGCCAGCAGCGGAGGCAGGGTAAACACCGGGGAGCTGTTTTTT; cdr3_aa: CASSGGRVNTGELFF
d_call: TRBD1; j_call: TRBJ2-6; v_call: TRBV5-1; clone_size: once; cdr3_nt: TGCGCCAGCAGCCACGGGGACAGGGAAGGCAACGTCCTGACTTTC; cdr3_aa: CASSHGDREGNVLTF
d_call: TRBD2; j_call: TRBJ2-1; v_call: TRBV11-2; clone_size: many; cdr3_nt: TGTGCCAGCAGCCACCCTCACGGACTAGCGGGAGGAAATGAGCAGTTCTTC; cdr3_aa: CASSHPHGLAGGNEQFF
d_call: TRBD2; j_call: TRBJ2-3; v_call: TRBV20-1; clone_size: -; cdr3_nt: TGCAGTGCTCCCGGACTAGCGGGTTCCGCTGGTACGCAGTATTTT; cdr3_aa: CSAPGLAGSAGTQYF
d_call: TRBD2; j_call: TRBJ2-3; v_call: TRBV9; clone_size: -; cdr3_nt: TGTGCCAGCAGCGTGGGACTAGCGGGGGGAAGCACAGATACGCAGTATTTT; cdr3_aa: CASSVGLAGGSTDTQYF